This TCR beta chain was identified during a study of cytomegalovirus exposure and HLA in healthy donors. As regards this clone: Its antigen is not known.

Study outcomes and limitations: For most TCR sequences rarity was the rule, although some public TCRs occurred in many donors.

When sampled, the donors appeared nominally healthy, though they likely had unrecorded immune exposures. It was with 60 Vbeta and 13 Jbeta primers that the PCR ran. This table comes from immunoSEQ multiplex PCR, and its TCRdb copy is limited to in-frame clones, with some not included. Of about 130,000 clones listed, about 80% are singletons. The source material was PBMCs. The sequence was obtained from a man between 50 and 59 years old in good health and CMV-seronegative.

CDR3 coding DNA: TGTGCCAGCAGCGTAGCTAGCGGGGCTAAATGGAATGAGCAGTTCTTC. This sequence encodes CASSVASGAKWNEQFF. The genes are TRBV9 and TRBJ2-1; TRBD2 matches 9 bases. Germline CDR1 is SGDLS and CDR2 is YYNGEE. The CDR3 has 16 amino acids. J was trimmed by 7 bases and V by 0 bases; bases with no gene match: 8.